These 17 T cell receptor beta chains were sequenced from one sample in a study of blood T cell repertoires in COVID-19 (dated by TCRdb to about 2020). Receptors were amplified or captured by the immunoSEQ multiplex PCR assay. TCRdb retrieved this table from immuneACCESS and kept in-frame rearrangements only. Not all clones are present; in checked studies, unresolved V genes account for under half, and no reason is known for the remainder. A total of around 120,000 clones appear in this sample, 75% to 90% of them only once. Roughly 32% of the sample is in the top ten clones. The sample taken for sequencing was peripheral blood. These receptors all stem from an elderly woman with acute or convalescent COVID-19.

The J gene is TRBJ1-2, the V gene TRBV28; D uncertain. The germline V gene has CDR1 MDHEN and CDR2 SYDVKM. This CDR3 region has 13 residues. V lost 5 bases, J lost 0 bases, and 7 bases lay in between. Here the CDR3 reads CASSRRTNYGYTF. CDR3 nucleotide sequence: TGTGCCAGCAGTAGGAGAACTAACTATGGCTACACCTTC.

Comments on this clone: Germline is not matched at one junction end, which may reflect a read error. The chain is built from TRBV6-2 or TRBV6-3 and TRBJ2-7; 11 nucleotides line up with TRBD1. This CDR3 has 15 amino acids. The V gene's germline CDR1 is MNHEY and CDR2 SVGEGT. The CDR3 region is CASSYGTGGTYAQYF. The CDR3 coding sequence is TGTGCCAGCAGTTACGGGACAGGGGGGACCTACGCGCAGTACTTC.

The CDR3 is CASSLGWGRGNTEAFF. CDR3 in DNA: TGTGCCAGCAGCTTAGGATGGGGTAGGGGGAACACTGAAGCTTTCTTT. The chain recombines TRBV7-9 with TRBJ1-1; tentative D call: TRBD1 (5 bases). Germline V gives CDR1 SEHNR, CDR2 FQNEAQ (reference sequence). This CDR3 is 16 amino acids long. The germline V and J ends were trimmed by 1 base and 1 base, with 13 bases remaining between them.

The genes are TRBV24-1 and TRBJ2-5; the match to TRBD2 covers 7 bases. Per the germline V gene, CDR1 is KGHDR and CDR2 is SFDVKD. This CDR3 region has 16 residues. Trimming at V came to 3 bases and at J to 8 bases, leaving 14 bases not matched to a gene. This CDR3 is CATSDLGREGLETQYF. CDR3 in DNA: TGTGCCACCAGTGATCTGGGGAGGGAGGGCCTTGAAACCCAGTACTTC.

The chain uses TRBV29-1 and TRBJ2-5; the D gene is possibly TRBD2 (6 bases). This CDR3 is built from 12 residues. The V gene lost 6 bases and the J gene lost 4 bases, with 12 bases spanning the gap. Germline loops: CDR1 SQVTM, CDR2 ANQGSEA. The CDR3 DNA is TGCAGCGTGGGAGGACTCGGAGAGACCCAGTACTTC. Translated: CSVGGLGETQYF.

J is TRBJ2-2 and V is TRBV4-1, with D maybe TRBD2 (6 bases). Trimming removed 1 base at V and 4 bases at J, with 10 bases between. The germline V gene has CDR1 MGHRA and CDR2 YSYEKL. The CDR3 consists of 15 residues. CDR3 in DNA: TGCGCCAGCAGCCAAGTAGGCGGGGCCACCGGGGAGCTGTTTTTT. Protein: CASSQVGGATGELFF.

The CDR3 reads CAWVGSLGEQYF. For the CDR3, the DNA is TGTGCCTGGGTAGGGAGTTTGGGGGAGCAGTACTTC. The rearrangement joins TRBV30 to TRBJ2-7; D possibly corresponds to TRBD2 (5 bases). The ends were cut back, 5 bases at V and 7 bases at J, with 15 bases in the middle. Germline V gene sequence: CDR1 GTSNPN, CDR2 SVGIG (reference sequence). CDR3 size: 12 residues. The full variable domain, rest sourced from reference TRBV30 and TRBJ2-7, is SQTIHQWPATLVQPVGSPLSLECTVEGTSNPNLYWYRQAAGRGLQLLFYSVGIGQISSEVPQNLSASRPQDRQFILSSKKLLLSDSGFYLCAWVGSLGEQYFGPGTRLTVT.

This chain uses TRBV5-4 with TRBJ2-2; tentatively, D is TRBD1 (5 bases). The CDR3 sequence is 13 residues long. Germline values: CDR1 SGHNT, CDR2 YYREEE (reference sequence). V was trimmed by 3 bases and J by 5 bases, leaving 8 bases between them. In nucleotides, the CDR3 is TGTGCCAGCAGCTCAGGGTGGACCGGGGAGCTGTTTTTT. This encodes CASSSGWTGELFF.

The chain links TRBV5-1 to TRBJ2-5; the D gene is possibly TRBD1 (6 bases). CDR3 length: 13 residues. Germline loops: CDR1 SGHRS, CDR2 YFSETQ. The ends were cut back, 2 bases at V and 2 bases at J, with 7 bases in the middle. As DNA, the CDR3 is TGCGCCAGCAGCTTTGGACAGCAAGAGACCCAGTACTTC. Amino acids: CASSFGQQETQYF.

The chain carries TRBV7-6 and TRBJ2-7, with D possibly being TRBD1 (5 bases). The V end was cut by 1 base, the J end by 4 bases, with 8 bases between. The CDR3 is 13 amino acids. Germline CDR1 SGHVS, CDR2 FNYEAQ. CDR3 bases: TGTGCCAGCAGCTTAGGGGGCAGGTACGAGCAGTACTTC. This translates into CASSLGGRYEQYF.

This chain connects TRBV5-8 to TRBJ2-3; 7 bases are a match to TRBD1. This CDR3 is built from 14 residues. V gave up 2 bases and J gave up 6 bases; unmatched junction bases: 6. Germline V gene lookup returns CDR1 SGHTS and CDR2 YDEGEE. CDR3 nucleotide sequence: TGTGCCAGCAGCTTCGGGCTGGACAGGGATACGCAGTATTTT. Translated: CASSFGLDRDTQYF. The full variable domain, its missing parts supplied by reference TRBV5-8 and TRBJ2-3, is EAGVTQSPTHLIKTRGQQATLRCSPISGHTSVYWYQQALGLGLQFLLWYDEGEERNRGNFPPRFSGRQFPNYSSELNVNALELEDSALYLCASSFGLDRDTQYFGPGTRLTVL.

The chain couples TRBV13 to TRBJ1-2; 9 bases align to TRBD1. The CDR3 totals 14 residues. The germline V gene has CDR1 PRHDT and CDR2 FYEKMQ (reference sequence). V shed 5 bases and J 5 bases; nucleotides not matched to a gene: 6. CDR3 nucleotides: TGTGCCAGCAGCGCACAGGGGGCTGGTTATGGCTACACCTTC. Amino acid sequence: CASSAQGAGYGYTF.

The genes are TRBV4-3 and TRBJ2-3, with D unclear. The CDR3 loop spans 14 amino acids. Germline CDR1 reads LGHNA; CDR2 reads YSLEER. Trimming cost V 0 bases and J 1 base, with 5 bases left between them. CDR3 residues: CASSQDTGTDTQYF. CDR3 nucleotides: TGCGCCAGCAGCCAAGATACTGGCACAGATACGCAGTATTTT.

About this clone: Other DNA variants within this sample encode the same CDR3. The V gene is TRBV30, the J gene TRBJ2-7, with D possibly matching TRBD2 (7 bases). Germline values: CDR1 GTSNPN, CDR2 SVGIG (reference sequence). CDR3 length equals 13 residues. V was cut by 0 bases and J by 7 bases, with 13 bases left in between. The CDR3 DNA follows: TGTGCCTGGAGTGTACGGGGGGCGGGGGAGCAGTACTTC. It yields the protein CAWSVRGAGEQYF.

The rearrangement links TRBV14 to TRBJ1-2, with TRBD1 matching 12 bases. Germline V CDR1 and CDR2: SGHDN, FVKESK. The CDR3 is made up of 17 amino acids. With V trimmed by 0 bases and J by 7 bases, 9 bases remained unmatched. The CDR3 here is CASSQDLGQGASPGYTF. The CDR3 coding sequence is TGTGCCAGCAGCCAAGATCTGGGACAGGGGGCATCGCCTGGCTACACCTTC.

In this sample, this clone turned up once. The chain employs TRBV25-1 and TRBJ2-2; possible D gene TRBD2, 6 bases. V lost 5 bases to trimming and J lost 6 bases, with 7 bases between them. Looked up from germline, CDR1 is MGHDK and CDR2 is SYGVNS. The CDR3 is 12 residues long. CDR3 loop: CASSWGAGELFF. The CDR3 DNA is TGTGCCAGCAGTTGGGGGGCCGGGGAGCTGTTTTTT.

The chain couples TRBV14 to TRBJ2-3, with 10 bases identical to TRBD2. The CDR3 has 17 residues. After removal of 0 bases from V and 3 bases from J, the junction contained 6 bases not matched to a gene. The germline V gene has CDR1 SGHDN and CDR2 FVKESK. CDR3 residues: CASSQELAGILTDTQYF. Written as DNA, the CDR3 is TGTGCCAGCAGCCAAGAACTAGCGGGGATATTGACAGATACGCAGTATTTT.